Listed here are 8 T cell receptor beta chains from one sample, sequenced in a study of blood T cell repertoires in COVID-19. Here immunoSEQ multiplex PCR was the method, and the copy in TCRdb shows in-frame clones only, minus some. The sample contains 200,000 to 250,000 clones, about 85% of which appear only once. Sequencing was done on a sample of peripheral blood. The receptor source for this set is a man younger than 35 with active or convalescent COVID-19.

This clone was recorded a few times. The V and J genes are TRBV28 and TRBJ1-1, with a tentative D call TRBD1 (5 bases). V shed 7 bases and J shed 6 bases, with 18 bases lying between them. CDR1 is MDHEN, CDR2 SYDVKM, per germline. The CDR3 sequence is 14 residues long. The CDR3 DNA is TGTGCCAGCAAACCCCCCAGGGCTGGGGCTGAAGCTTTCTTT. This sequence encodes CASKPPRAGAEAFF.

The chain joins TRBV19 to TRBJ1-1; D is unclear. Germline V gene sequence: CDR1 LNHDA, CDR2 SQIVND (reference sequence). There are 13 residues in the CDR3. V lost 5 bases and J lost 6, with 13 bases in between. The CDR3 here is CASSSRRSSEAFF. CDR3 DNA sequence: TGTGCCAGTAGTTCCCGACGGAGTTCTGAAGCTTTCTTT.

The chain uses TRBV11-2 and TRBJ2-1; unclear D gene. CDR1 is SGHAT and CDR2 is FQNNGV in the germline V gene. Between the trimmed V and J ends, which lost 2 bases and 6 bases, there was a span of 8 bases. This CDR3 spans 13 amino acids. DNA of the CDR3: TGTGCCAGCAGCTTACCGCCCGGCAATGAGCAGTTCTTC. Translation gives CASSLPPGNEQFF.

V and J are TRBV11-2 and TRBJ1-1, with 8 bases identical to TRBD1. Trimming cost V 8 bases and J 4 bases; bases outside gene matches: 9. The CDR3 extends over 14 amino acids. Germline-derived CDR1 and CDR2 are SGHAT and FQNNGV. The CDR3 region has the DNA TGTGCCAGCGGAAGGACAGGGATATCCACTGAAGCTTTCTTT. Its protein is CASGRTGISTEAFF. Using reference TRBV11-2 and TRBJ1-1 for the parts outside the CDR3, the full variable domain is EAGVAQSPRYKIIEKRQSVAFWCNPISGHATLYWYQQILGQGPKLLIQFQNNGVVDDSQLPKDRFSAERLKGVDSTLKIQPAKLEDSAVYLCASGRTGISTEAFFGQGTRLTVV.

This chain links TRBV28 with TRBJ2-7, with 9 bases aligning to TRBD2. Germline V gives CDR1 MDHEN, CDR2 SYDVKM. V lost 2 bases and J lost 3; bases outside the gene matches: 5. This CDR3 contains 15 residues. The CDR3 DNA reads TGTGCCAGCAGTTTAGTGGCGGGAGGGCTCTACGAGCAGTACTTC. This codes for CASSLVAGGLYEQYF.

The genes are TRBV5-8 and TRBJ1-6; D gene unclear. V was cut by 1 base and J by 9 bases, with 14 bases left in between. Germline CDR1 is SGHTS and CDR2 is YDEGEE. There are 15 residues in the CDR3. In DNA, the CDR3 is TGTGCCAGCAGCTTGAGCGGGCCGCGAGGTTCACCCCTCCACTTT. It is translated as CASSLSGPRGSPLHF.

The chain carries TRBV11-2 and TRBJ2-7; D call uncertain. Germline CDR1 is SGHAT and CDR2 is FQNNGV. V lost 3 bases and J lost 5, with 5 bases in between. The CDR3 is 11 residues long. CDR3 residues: CASSLFNEQYF. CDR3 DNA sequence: TGTGCCAGCAGCTTGTTTAACGAGCAGTACTTC. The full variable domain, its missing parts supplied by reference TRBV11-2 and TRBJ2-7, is EAGVAQSPRYKIIEKRQSVAFWCNPISGHATLYWYQQILGQGPKLLIQFQNNGVVDDSQLPKDRFSAERLKGVDSTLKIQPAKLEDSAVYLCASSLFNEQYFGPGTRLTVT.

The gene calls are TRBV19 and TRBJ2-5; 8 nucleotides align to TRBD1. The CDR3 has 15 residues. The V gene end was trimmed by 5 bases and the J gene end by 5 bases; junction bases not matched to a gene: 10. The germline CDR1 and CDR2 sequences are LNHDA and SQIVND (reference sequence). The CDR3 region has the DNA TGTGCCAGTAGTTTTGGACAGGGTAAACGGGAGACCCAGTACTTC. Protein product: CASSFGQGKRETQYF.